This entry is about one T cell receptor (beta chain). Within the sample, other DNA sequences also encode this same CDR3. The data belong to a study of blood T cell repertoires in COVID-19. Original processing notes: Counts of nucleated cells, estimated from reference gene primer amplification, were obtained. Clones were sequenced by immunoSEQ multiplex PCR, and TCRdb holds only the in-frame ones, with some missing. That table furnishes V, J and clone size, whereas the DNA furnished D and trimming. The sample carries around 190,000 clones, around 86% recorded once. Participants, about 18 to 89 years old, spanned more than 20 US areas. Membership in each cohort depended on participant-reported clinical history. The germline CDR1 and CDR2 sequences are SGHRS and YFSETQ. CDR3 length: 13 amino acids. V was shortened by 0 bases and J by 7 bases, with 5 bases between the two germline ends.

V gene TRBV5-1 combines with J gene TRBJ1-6, with D possibly matching TRBD1 (5 bases). The sequencing input was PBMCs or T cells enriched from blood (not recorded which). This sequence was found in a man aged 40-49 years with acute COVID-19. CDR3 sequence reads: CASSLEGNSPLHF. CDR3 sequence (DNA): TGCGCCAGCAGCTTGGAGGGGAATTCACCCCTCCACTTT.